This T cell receptor (beta chain) was identified during a study of cytotoxic CD8 clonotypes in ibrutinib-treated CLL. Study-level information: Sequenced samples delivered averages of 255,043 productive templates and tens of thousands of productive rearrangements.

Clones were sequenced by immunoSEQ multiplex PCR, and TCRdb holds only the in-frame ones, with some missing. Of approximately 140,000 clones in the sample, approximately 80% are singletons; the top ten hold about 27%. V was clipped by 3 bases and J by 5 bases, with 4 bases between them. This CDR3 contains 10 residues. The germline gives CDR1 DFQATT, CDR2 SNEGSKA (reference sequence). This chain links TRBV20-1 with TRBJ2-5; the D is unclear. This sample comprised PBMCs, obtained after 12 months of ibrutinib treatment. This clonotype was obtained from a human donor with chronic lymphocytic leukemia. CDR3: CSASHETQYF. The CDR3 DNA sequence: TGCAGTGCTAGCCACGAGACCCAGTACTTC.